This is a list of T cell receptor beta chains from one sample in a study of tumor and adjacent non-tumor tissue in lung cancer. TCRdb reanalysed the multiplex PCR reads using MiXCR and keeps one entry per CDR3 protein. The data show 47,000 or so distinct CDR3 sequences, with roughly 60% seen just once and 30% held by the top ten. Specimen: distant non-tumor lung tissue. The source is a woman aged 70-85 years with non-small cell lung cancer. Both conserved end residues are part of each CDR3. Fields, in order: V gene, D gene, CDR3 length, J gene, clone size, CDR3 protein, CDR3 DNA. The D gene is left open where the match is weak. Only part of the rows carry a size: once, few, many, or a class if the clone is expanded.

>TRBV7-8|TRBD1|16|TRBJ2-7|few
CASRLVIDRGPYEQYF
TGTGCCAGCAGATTAGTGATCGACAGGGGACCCTACGAGCAGTACTTC
>TRBV29-1|NA|14|TRBJ2-7|NA
CSVELGRSSYEQYF
TGCAGCGTCGAACTTGGGCGGAGCTCCTACGAGCAGTACTTC
>TRBV30|NA|13|TRBJ1-4|once
CVWSEGTIEKLFF
TGTGTCTGGAGTGAGGGGACTATTGAAAAACTGTTTTTT
>TRBV30|NA|13|TRBJ1-1|NA
CAWSPEMNTEVFF
TGTGCCTGGAGTCCCGAGATGAACACTGAAGTTTTCTTT
>TRBV6-5|NA|14|TRBJ1-2|NA
CASSYQGVNYGYAF
TGTGCCAGCAGTTACCAGGGAGTGAACTATGGCTACGCCTTT
>TRBV7-6|NA|12|TRBJ1-2|NA
CSSSKDSYGYTF
TGTTCCAGCAGCAAAGACAGTTATGGCTACACCTTC
>TRBV28|NA|15|TRBJ1-6|NA
CASRRGAGDNSPRHF
TGTGCCAGCAGAAGAGGTGCAGGGGATAATTCACCCCGCCACTTT
>TRBV28|NA|13|TRBJ2-3|NA
CASSVGVEDTQYF
TGTGCCAGCAGTGTGGGGGTAGAAGATACGCAGTATTTT
>TRBV5-1|NA|15|TRBJ2-3|NA
CASSLDWDLGDTQYF
TGCGCCAGCAGCTTAGATTGGGACCTAGGGGATACGCAGTATTTT
>TRBV12-3/TRBV12-4|NA|13|TRBJ2-5|NA
CASRRTCEETQYF
TGTGCCAGCAGACGGACTTGCGAAGAGACGCAGTACTTC
>TRBV28|TRBD1|13|TRBJ2-7|many
CASRQGGVYEQYF
TGTGCCAGCAGACAGGGGGGAGTCTACGAGCAGTACTTC
>TRBV12-3/TRBV12-4|NA|15|TRBJ1-6|NA
CASTTSEGGRSPLHF
TGTGCCAGCACTACCTCGGAGGGGGGCCGATCACCCCTACACTTT
>TRBV20-1|NA|13|TRBJ2-1|many
CSLRSGLYNEQFF
TGCAGTTTAAGGAGCGGTTTATACAATGAGCAGTTCTTC
>TRBV5-1|TRBD1|15|TRBJ2-1|few
CASSLGQGTYNEQFF
TGCGCCAGCAGCTTGGGACAGGGGACTTACAATGAGCAGTTCTTC
>TRBV29-1|TRBD1|12|TRBJ2-7|NA
CSVGDRGGKQYF
TGCAGTGTTGGTGACAGGGGGGGCAAGCAGTACTTC